This T cell receptor (beta chain) was observed in a study of shared clonotypes between healthy human individuals. TCRdb keeps only in-frame clones here, not all; method: immunoSEQ multiplex PCR. The table records about 2.4 million clones, under 95% of them present only once. Per germline, CDR1 LNHDA and CDR2 SQIVND (reference sequence). CDR3 length: 16 amino acids. V dropped 4 bases and J dropped 2; count of bases not matched to a gene: 7. The gene calls are TRBV19 and TRBJ1-5, with TRBD1 matching 8 bases. This sequence was found in a man aged 18 to 29 in good health. Some clones in this sample may be carry-over from other donors' samples. The sample comprised naive CD4+ T cells from PBMCs. Subset in this sample: CD45RA+ positively selected. The CDR3 loop is CASSTRTGLGNQPQHF. The CDR3 DNA reads as TGTGCCAGTAGTACGCGGACAGGGCTTGGCAATCAGCCCCAGCATTTT.